This T cell receptor (beta chain) was obtained from a study of human T cells and chemical hapten exposure. Overall study context: An area of 2 cm by around 2 cm on upper inner arm skin received 2% DPC for sensitization. Read at 6 days, the patch tests placed 0.01% DPC on the upper back.

V was shortened by 0 bases and J by 2 bases, with 12 bases between the two germline ends. There are 16 residues in the CDR3. The germline V gene has CDR1 SGDLS and CDR2 YYNGEE. TCRdb ran MiXCR on the RACE reads and lists one entry per CDR3 protein. The table records 45,000 to 60,000 distinct CDR3 sequences, about 9% of them present only once. Described time point: patch test 1, 2 weeks after DPC sensitization. Treatment meaning: therapeutic diphenylcyclopropenone sensitization with weekly scalp DPC. This clonotype was counted ten times or more. This material consisted of whole blood, taken in connection with sensitization to the hapten diphenylcyclopropenone (DPC). V and J are TRBV9 and TRBJ1-3, with D maybe TRBD1 (6 bases). The sequence was obtained from a middle-aged woman with alopecia areata. Some clones in this sample may be carry-over from other donors' samples. The chain's CDR3 is CASSVDRDFPGNTIYF. The DNA for the CDR3 is TGTGCCAGCAGCGTAGACAGGGATTTTCCTGGAAACACCATATATTTT.